These 21 T cell receptor beta chains share one sample of origin, sequenced in a study of cytomegalovirus exposure and HLA in healthy donors. The primer mix had 60 Vbeta and 13 Jbeta primers. Generated by immunoSEQ multiplex PCR, the TCRdb table keeps only in-frame clones and is missing some. Of around 200,000 clones in the sample, 60% to 85% were seen once. The sample consisted of PBMCs. Source of these receptors: a man aged 40-50 years in good health and CMV-seronegative.

This clone was observed a handful of times. J is TRBJ2-7 and V is TRBV28; 7 positions agree with TRBD1. Germline V CDR1 and CDR2: MDHEN, SYDVKM. CDR3 length equals 15 residues. J was trimmed by 3 bases and V by 4 bases; bases with no gene match: 9. CDR3 protein: CASSSYRGAFYEQYF. In DNA form, the CDR3 reads TGTGCCAGCAGTTCTTACAGGGGCGCCTTCTACGAGCAGTACTTC. The whole variable domain, remainder taken from reference TRBV28 and TRBJ2-7, is DVKVTQSSRYLVKRTGEKVFLECVQDMDHENMFWYRQDPGLGLRLIYFSYDVKMKEKGDIPEGYSVSREKKERFSLILESASTNQTSMYLCASSSYRGAFYEQYFGPGTRLTVT.

The chain links TRBV10-2 to TRBJ2-7; the match to TRBD2 covers 14 bases. Losses at the gene ends were 9 bases for V and 3 bases for J; bases not matched to a gene: 10. This CDR3 contains 16 residues. Germline V CDR1 and CDR2: WSHSY, SAAADI. CDR3 sequence (DNA): TGCGCCAGTACAGGGACTAGCGGGAGAACAAACTACGAGCAGTACTTC. Translated, it gives CASTGTSGRTNYEQYF.

The CDR3 sequence: CASTQGAIETQYF. DNA of the CDR3: TGTGCCAGCACACAGGGGGCGATCGAGACCCAGTACTTC. The chain recombines TRBV6-1 with TRBJ2-5, with 9 bases matching TRBD1. The V gene's germline CDR1 is MNHNS and CDR2 SASEGT. With 7 bases clipped from V and 5 bases from J, the junction kept 5 bases outside the gene matches. This CDR3 spans 13 amino acids.

The chain joins TRBV5-4 to TRBJ2-1, with 10 bases lining up with TRBD1. The germline V gene encodes CDR1 SGHNT and CDR2 YYREEE (reference sequence). CDR3 length: 16 amino acids. J gave up 1 base and V 4 bases, and 5 bases lay outside the gene matches. CDR3 DNA: TGTGCCAGCAGCCGGCGGACAGGGGGTTCCTACAATGAGCAGTTCTTC. This codes for CASSRRTGGSYNEQFF.

V and J are TRBV7-7 and TRBJ2-5; 7 bases agree with TRBD2. CDR3 length: 17 amino acids. Germline-derived CDR1 and CDR2 are SSHAT and FNYEAQ (reference sequence). V was clipped by 5 bases and J by 0 bases; unmatched bases: 12. The CDR3 DNA is TGTGCCAGCAGCCCCCCCACCCCCAGCGGGAACCAAGAGACCCAGTACTTC. It translates to CASSPPTPSGNQETQYF.

Only a few counts were recorded for this clone. V is TRBV7-8 and J is TRBJ2-7, with 14 positions matching TRBD2. Germline CDR1 is SGHVS and CDR2 is FQNEAQ. V lost 1 base to trimming and J lost 3 bases; unmatched junction nucleotides: 14. This CDR3 has 20 amino acids. The CDR3 coding sequence is TGTGCCAGCAGCTTAGGTCGGCGGGGACTAGCGGGAGAACTTGGCTACGAGCAGTACTTC. This sequence encodes CASSLGRRGLAGELGYEQYF.

The count of this clone is one. The V gene is TRBV9, the J gene TRBJ2-2, with 7 bases that match TRBD1. V shed 2 bases, J shed 9 bases, and the junction held 10 bases outside the gene matches. Per the germline V gene, CDR1 is SGDLS and CDR2 is YYNGEE. This CDR3 spans 15 amino acids. CDR3 in amino acids: CASSVSGDSTRELFF. The CDR3 region has the DNA TGTGCCAGCAGCGTCTCCGGGGACAGTACCCGGGAGCTGTTTTTT.

V gene TRBV28 combines with J gene TRBJ2-1; 13 bases are a match to TRBD2. This CDR3 is 15 amino acids long. CDR1 MDHEN and CDR2 SYDVKM come from the germline V gene. The junction had 5 bases not matched to a gene; V was cut back by 5 bases and J by 7 bases. The CDR3 coding sequence is TGTGCCAGCAGTCTTGGACTAGCGGGAGCAAATGAGCAGTTCTTC. It translates to CASSLGLAGANEQFF.

The chain combines TRBV5-1 with TRBJ2-7; unclear D gene. V gave up 0 bases and J gave up 0 bases, with 7 bases separating them. The germline V gene encodes CDR1 SGHRS and CDR2 YFSETQ. CDR3 size: 14 residues. CDR3 protein: CASSLERSSYEQYF. In nucleotides, the CDR3 is TGCGCCAGCAGCTTGGAGCGTAGCTCCTACGAGCAGTACTTC.

Written as DNA, the CDR3 is TGTGCCAGTAGCCCAACCGGGAGACAGGGGTACGAGCAGTACTTC. Its protein is CASSPTGRQGYEQYF. The J gene is TRBJ2-7, the V gene TRBV19, with 8 bases fitting TRBD1. V trimming: 6 bases; J trimming: 4 bases; junction bases outside the gene matches: 11. The CDR3 runs to 15 residues. Per the germline V gene, CDR1 is LNHDA and CDR2 is SQIVND (reference sequence).

This clone was observed a few times. The chain combines TRBV18 with TRBJ2-7; possibly TRBD2 for D (6 bases). Germline CDR1 reads KGHSH; CDR2 reads LQKENI. V was clipped by 2 bases and J by 6 bases, with 8 bases between them. This CDR3 has 12 residues. The CDR3 sequence is CASSPNSGEQYF. The CDR3 region has the DNA TGTGCCAGCTCACCAAATAGCGGCGAGCAGTACTTC.

This clone was detected only a few times. This chain connects TRBV10-3 to TRBJ1-4; TRBD1 aligns across 12 bases. Per the germline V gene, CDR1 is ENHRY and CDR2 is SYGVKD. The V gene end was trimmed by 6 bases and the J gene end by 0 bases; junction bases not matched to a gene: 5. This CDR3 comprises 17 residues. In nucleotides, the CDR3 is TGTGCCATCAGACCCGGGACAGGGGGCACAACTAATGAAAAACTGTTTTTT. Translation: CAIRPGTGGTTNEKLFF.

J is TRBJ1-5 and V is TRBV18; 9 bases map to TRBD1. The V segment lost 3 bases and the J segment 0 bases; nucleotides outside the gene matches: 6. The CDR3 sequence is 17 residues long. Germline values: CDR1 KGHSH, CDR2 LQKENI. The CDR3 loop is CASSPQGQGISNQPQHF. The CDR3 DNA reads TGTGCCAGCTCACCTCAGGGACAGGGAATTAGCAATCAGCCCCAGCATTTT.

V and J are TRBV14 and TRBJ2-7, with D unresolved. The CDR3 covers 16 residues. The V end was cut by 4 bases, the J end by 0 bases, with 16 bases between. CDR1 is SGHDN, CDR2 FVKESK, per germline. The CDR3 sequence: CASSPRLVTYSYEQYF. The CDR3 DNA follows: TGTGCCAGCAGCCCCCGGTTAGTTACTTACTCCTACGAGCAGTACTTC.

The chain combines TRBV28 with TRBJ1-2, with D perhaps matching TRBD1 (6 bases). The CDR3 spans 17 residues. Germline V gives CDR1 MDHEN, CDR2 SYDVKM. V was shortened by 3 bases and J by 6 bases, with 23 bases between the two germline ends. CDR3: CASSFALDRFAQDGYTF. CDR3 nucleotide sequence: TGTGCCAGCAGTTTCGCTCTTGACAGGTTTGCCCAGGATGGCTACACCTTC.

The rearrangement uses TRBV25-1 and TRBJ2-1, with 11 bases matching TRBD2. The CDR3 covers 16 residues. Losses at the gene ends were 2 bases for V and 5 bases for J; bases not matched to a gene: 5. Germline loops: CDR1 MGHDK, CDR2 SYGVNS. The CDR3 DNA reads TGTGCCAGCAGTGAACTTAGCGGGAGGGCCGACAATGAGCAGTTCTTC. Residues: CASSELSGRADNEQFF.

This rearrangement joins TRBV9 to TRBJ2-1; 11 nucleotides align to TRBD1. With V trimmed by 8 bases and J by 7 bases, 11 bases remained unmatched. Germline V gene data show CDR1 as SGDLS and CDR2 as YYNGEE. The length of the CDR3 is 15 residues. The CDR3 DNA sequence: TGTGCCAGTTCCGAGGACGGGACAGGGGGAAATGAGCAGTTCTTC. This translates into CASSEDGTGGNEQFF.

The chain carries TRBV19 and TRBJ1-1, with D hard to call. The CDR3 totals 14 residues. Trimming stripped 6 bases from V and 1 base from J, with 12 bases between. Germline assignment: CDR1 LNHDA and CDR2 SQIVND (reference sequence). CDR3 DNA: TGTGCCAGTAGCATCTACAGTAAGAACACTGAAGCTTTCTTT. Translation gives CASSIYSKNTEAFF.

The chain recombines TRBV10-2 with TRBJ2-7; D not resolved. The CDR3 is 15 amino acids. The germline V and J ends were trimmed by 6 bases and 2 bases, with 17 bases remaining between them. The germline gives CDR1 WSHSY, CDR2 SAAADI. The chain's CDR3 is CASRISRVGTYEQYF. CDR3 nucleotides: TGCGCCAGCAGGATTAGCCGGGTAGGCACCTACGAGCAGTACTTC.

The chain carries TRBV28 and TRBJ1-4, with D possibly being TRBD1 (6 bases). Germline assignment: CDR1 MDHEN and CDR2 SYDVKM. The CDR3 is 15 residues long. V lost 2 bases and J lost 8, with 15 bases in between. The DNA for the CDR3 is TGTGCCAGCAGTTTAAACTGGGGGCTGAGGGAAAAACTGTTTTTT. It specifies CASSLNWGLREKLFF.

V and J are TRBV7-8 and TRBJ2-2; 10 bases fit TRBD2. This CDR3 spans 16 amino acids. V gave up 1 base and J gave up 5 bases; unmatched junction bases: 4. Germline values: CDR1 SGHVS, CDR2 FQNEAQ. The CDR3 reads CASSLGPSGRTGELFF. The CDR3 bases are TGTGCCAGCAGCTTAGGTCCTAGCGGGAGAACCGGGGAGCTGTTTTTT.